This T cell receptor (beta chain) was sequenced for a study of blood T cell repertoires in COVID-19. Study information: T cells, B-cell-depleted T cells, or PBMCs supplied cDNA or gDNA.

The length of the CDR3 is 19 residues. Germline assignment: CDR1 LGHNA and CDR2 YNFKEQ. V was shortened by 0 bases and J by 5 bases, with 23 bases between the two germline ends. Sequenced by immunoSEQ multiplex PCR; TCRdb stores in-frame clones only, minus some. The sample includes some 200,000 clones, approximately 90% of them seen just once. The origin of this receptor is a woman under 40 who had recovered from COVID-19. The material sequenced was PBMCs or T cells enriched from blood (not recorded which). V is TRBV4-2 and J is TRBJ1-5; no clear D. Written as DNA, the CDR3 is TGTGCCAGCAGCCAAGATCCGACGGGGTTTTCTACAAGCGATCAGCCCCAGCATTTT. Amino acids: CASSQDPTGFSTSDQPQHF.